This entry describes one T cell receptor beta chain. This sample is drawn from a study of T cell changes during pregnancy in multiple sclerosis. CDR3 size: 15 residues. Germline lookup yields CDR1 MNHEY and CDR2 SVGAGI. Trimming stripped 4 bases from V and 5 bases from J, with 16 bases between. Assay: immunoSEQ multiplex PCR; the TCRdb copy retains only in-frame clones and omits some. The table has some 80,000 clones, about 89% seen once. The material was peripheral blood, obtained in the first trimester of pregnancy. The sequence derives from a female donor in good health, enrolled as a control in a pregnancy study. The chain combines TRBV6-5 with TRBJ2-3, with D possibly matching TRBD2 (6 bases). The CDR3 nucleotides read TGTGCCAGCAGTTGGGGGGTAAACCGAAGAGATACGCAGTATTTT. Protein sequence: CASSWGVNRRDTQYF.